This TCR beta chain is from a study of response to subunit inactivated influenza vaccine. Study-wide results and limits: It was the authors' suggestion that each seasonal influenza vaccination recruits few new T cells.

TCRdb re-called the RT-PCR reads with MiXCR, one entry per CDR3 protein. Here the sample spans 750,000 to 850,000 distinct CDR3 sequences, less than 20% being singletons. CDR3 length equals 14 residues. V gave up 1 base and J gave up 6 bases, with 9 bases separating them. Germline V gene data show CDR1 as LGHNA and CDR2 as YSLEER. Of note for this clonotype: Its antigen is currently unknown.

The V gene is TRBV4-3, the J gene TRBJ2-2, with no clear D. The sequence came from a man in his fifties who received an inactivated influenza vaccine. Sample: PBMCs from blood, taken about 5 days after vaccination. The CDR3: CASSQVERSGELFF. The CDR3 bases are TGCGCCAGCAGCCAAGTTGAGAGGTCCGGGGAGCTGTTTTTT.